This is a list of T cell receptor beta chains from one sample in a study of blood T cells in healthy people across ages. TCRdb called the 5' RACE reads again in MiXCR, with one record for every CDR3 protein. The table has 850,000 to 1,000,000 distinct CDR3 sequences, about 53% seen once. The specimen sequenced was blood. Receptors originate from a woman in her fifties or sixties in good health. CDR3s include the opening cysteine and the closing phenylalanine or tryptophan. The D gene is left open where the match is weak. Rows may omit the clone size; those that give it use once, few, many or a size class.

V: TRBV15; D: NA; size: few; J: TRBJ1-4; DNA: TGTGCCACCAGCCAGGATTCAACTAATGAAAAACTGTTTTTT; CDR3: CATSQDSTNEKLFF
V: TRBV7-6; D: NA; size: NA; J: TRBJ1-4; DNA: TGTGCCAGCAGCCCGCGGACACGGAGTAATGAAAAACTGTTTTTT; CDR3: CASSPRTRSNEKLFF
V: TRBV2; D: TRBD2; size: NA; J: TRBJ2-7; DNA: TGTGCCAGCAGTGGGACTAGCGGGCGGGACGAGCAGTACTTC; CDR3: CASSGTSGRDEQYF
V: TRBV20-1; D: NA; size: few; J: TRBJ2-5; DNA: TGCAGTGCCGTCGTTGGGGGCAGAGAGACCCAGTACTTC; CDR3: CSAVVGGRETQYF
V: TRBV7-2; D: NA; size: NA; J: TRBJ2-2; DNA: TGTGCCAGCAGCCCCCGGGACTTCTCAATCACCGGGGAGCTGTTTTTT; CDR3: CASSPRDFSITGELFF
V: TRBV28; D: NA; size: NA; J: TRBJ2-7; DNA: TGTGCCAGCAGTCCCCCAAGCGAGCGCTACGAGCAGTACTTC; CDR3: CASSPPSERYEQYF
V: TRBV4-1; D: NA; size: few; J: TRBJ2-7; DNA: TGCGCCAGCCGTCCAACAGGGTCCCACGAGCAGTACTTC; CDR3: CASRPTGSHEQYF
V: TRBV28; D: NA; size: NA; J: TRBJ2-1; DNA: TGTGCCAGCAGTTTGGCTACAGGGAGTGGTCGTAGGAATGAGCAGTTCTTC; CDR3: CASSLATGSGRRNEQFF
V: TRBV7-9; D: NA; size: NA; J: TRBJ1-2; DNA: TGTGCCAGCAGCCCCAGGGATACAGGGACTTTTGATGGCTACACCTTC; CDR3: CASSPRDTGTFDGYTF
V: TRBV18; D: NA; size: many; J: TRBJ2-3; DNA: TGTGCCAGCAGCCCACAGGGTACAGATACGCAGTATTTT; CDR3: CASSPQGTDTQYF
V: TRBV7-3; D: TRBD2; size: NA; J: TRBJ2-7; DNA: TGTGCCGGCAGCTTCCGGACTAGCGGGGAAACCTACGAGCAGTACTTC; CDR3: CAGSFRTSGETYEQYF
V: TRBV24-1; D: NA; size: NA; J: TRBJ2-7; DNA: TGTGCCACCAGTGATTCTGTGCCCCCTGAGCAGTACTTC; CDR3: CATSDSVPPEQYF